The TCR beta chain under discussion was sequenced for a study of vaccination and CD4 T cells after COVID-19. The CDR3 contains 14 residues. After removal of 6 bases from V and 16 bases from J, the junction contained 17 bases not matched to a gene. Treatment reported: roughly 10-day PBMC culture with coronavirus spike peptide pools or control peptides (ViraFEST assay). The Oncomine TCR Beta short-read assay generated sequence data from the DNA of cultured CD4+ T cells. Using its own MiXCR run on the PCR reads, TCRdb lists one record per CDR3 protein. The sample gives tens of thousands of distinct CDR3 sequences, 48% of which show up once; around 5% is in the top ten. This clonotype was seen only a few times. The antigen remains unidentified.

The sequenced material came from CD4+ T cells from blood, cultured in vitro. This receptor was taken from a human donor who had recovered from COVID-19. V is TRBV12-3 or TRBV12-4 and J is TRBJ1-5; 8 bases fit TRBD1. This CDR3 reads CASSPGTGAGVEHF. The CDR3, as DNA: TGTGCCAGCAGCCCCGGGACAGGCGCTGGAGTGGAACATTTT.